This T cell receptor beta chain comes out of a study of beta chain features in type 1 diabetes. About the research overall: Across the samples, roughly 98 million sorted cells were examined in total. Study-level points and caveats: A possible short-template PCR bias applies equally to patients and controls.

As concerns this clone: Antigen unknown.

Sequencing targeted expressed TCRB transcripts, as all isolated RNA had been reverse transcribed. Profiling relied on immunoSEQ multiplex PCR, and the TCRdb table lists in-frame clones only, not all of them. Of hundreds of thousands of clones listed, around 15% are singletons. The CDR3 extends over 15 amino acids. Germline CDR1 is LNHNV and CDR2 is YYDKDF (reference sequence). Trimming took off 0 bases at V and 6 bases at J, with 11 bases between the two ends. Donors underwent one heparinised blood draw, around 120 mL on average. The V call is TRBV15, the J call TRBJ2-2, with D perhaps TRBD1 (6 bases). This receptor was obtained from a man aged 18 to 29 in good health. The sequencing input was naive CD4+ T cells from blood. This CDR3 reads CATSREGTGPGELFF. CDR3 bases: TGTGCCACCAGCAGAGAGGGCACAGGGCCCGGGGAGCTGTTTTTT.